This T cell receptor beta chain was captured in a study of T-cell memory formation after mild COVID-19. Study-level results: There was a balanced CD4/CD8 profile in clones contracting day 15 to 85, and later expanders leaned CD4+. The authors did not confirm SARS-CoV-2 specificity of second-wave clones peaking day 37. Clones which contracted sat mainly in CM and EM if CD4+, and in EMRA if CD8+.

5'RACE primed at constant segments yielded TCR alpha and TCR beta cDNA libraries bearing sample barcodes and UMIs. TCRdb used MiXCR to reprocess the 5' RACE reads, holding one entry per CDR3 protein. There are 350,000 or so distinct CDR3 sequences in the sample; 13% occur only once, and 20% to 25% lies in the top ten. This clonotype has only a few counts. Its matching antigen is unknown. The V segment lost 1 base and the J segment 0 bases; nucleotides outside the gene matches: 11. The germline V gene encodes CDR1 DFQATT and CDR2 SNEGSKA (reference sequence). CDR3 length: 17 amino acids. Sequencing input: PBMCs or a T cell subset sorted from them (not recorded which). The receptor was derived from a man younger than 35 who had mild COVID-19 (a few samples of this study predate the infection). Cell type and time point are not known. V is TRBV20-1 and J is TRBJ1-1, with 7 bases lining up with TRBD1. Here the CDR3 reads CSARGVEGQAMNTEAFF. The DNA for the CDR3 is TGCAGTGCTAGAGGGGTTGAAGGACAGGCAATGAACACTGAAGCTTTCTTT.